The clone carrying this T cell receptor beta chain was detected only once. These data belong to a study of blood T cell repertoires in COVID-19. Assignments of participants to cohorts depended upon their own reported clinical history. The CDR3 length is 16 residues. The ends lost 7 bases at V and 2 bases at J; junction bases unmatched: 13. CDR1 is MNHNY, CDR2 SVGAGI, per germline (reference sequence). Repertoires were generated with immunoSEQ multiplex PCR, while TCRdb's copy carries only in-frame clones and drops some. The table has 100,000 to 150,000 clones, around 80% seen once. Sequencing input: PBMCs or T cells enriched from blood (not recorded which). The chain is built from TRBV6-6 and TRBJ2-5, with 7 positions matching TRBD2. The TCR was taken from a middle-aged man with acute COVID-19. CDR3 sequence (DNA): TGTGCCAGCACCAACGGGGTAGCGGGCAGTCAAGAGACCCAGTACTTC. Protein sequence: CASTNGVAGSQETQYF.